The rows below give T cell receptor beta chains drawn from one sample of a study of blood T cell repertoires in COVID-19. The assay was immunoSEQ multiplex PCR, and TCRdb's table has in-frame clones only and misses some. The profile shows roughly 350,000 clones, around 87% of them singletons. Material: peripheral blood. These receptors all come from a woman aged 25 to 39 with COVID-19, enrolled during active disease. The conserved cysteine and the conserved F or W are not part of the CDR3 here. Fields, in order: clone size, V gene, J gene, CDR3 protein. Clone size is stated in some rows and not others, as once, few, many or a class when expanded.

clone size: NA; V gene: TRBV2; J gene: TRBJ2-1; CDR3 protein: ASSEVQAFYNEQF
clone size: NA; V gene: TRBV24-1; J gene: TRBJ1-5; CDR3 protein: ATSDRGQEPQH
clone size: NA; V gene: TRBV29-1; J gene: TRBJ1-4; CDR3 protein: SARKRQTNEKLF
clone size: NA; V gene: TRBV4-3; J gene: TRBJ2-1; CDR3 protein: ASSQDVSGRAGNEQF
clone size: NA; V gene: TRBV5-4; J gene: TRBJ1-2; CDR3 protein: ASSLGQGTGGYT
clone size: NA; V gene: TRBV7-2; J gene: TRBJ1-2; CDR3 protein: ASSLALTDRSDGYT
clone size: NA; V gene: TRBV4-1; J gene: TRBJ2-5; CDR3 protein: ASSQDTSQETQY
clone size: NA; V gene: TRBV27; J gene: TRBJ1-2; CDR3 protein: ASREAGGARGYT
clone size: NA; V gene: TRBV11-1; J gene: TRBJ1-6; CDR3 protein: ASSRDSSNSPLH
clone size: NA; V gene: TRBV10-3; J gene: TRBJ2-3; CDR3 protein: AISEEAATDTQY
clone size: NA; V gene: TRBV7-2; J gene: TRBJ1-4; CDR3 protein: ASSLGTTGGLTNEKLF
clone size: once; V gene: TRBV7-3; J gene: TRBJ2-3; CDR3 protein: ASSPAFRGADTQY
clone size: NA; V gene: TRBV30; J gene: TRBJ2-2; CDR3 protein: AWSKWGAGELF
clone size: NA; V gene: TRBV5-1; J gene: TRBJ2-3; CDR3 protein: ASSLGVAEGDTQY
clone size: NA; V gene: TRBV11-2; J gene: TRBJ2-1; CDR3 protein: ASSTRLAGEYEQF
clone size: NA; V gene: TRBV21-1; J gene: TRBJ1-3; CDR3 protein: ASSKGGQGNGNTIY
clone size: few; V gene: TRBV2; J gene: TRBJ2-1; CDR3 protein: ASRGGLANEQF
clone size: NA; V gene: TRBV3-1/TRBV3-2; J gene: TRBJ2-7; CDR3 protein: ASSLRTGGTFFYEQY
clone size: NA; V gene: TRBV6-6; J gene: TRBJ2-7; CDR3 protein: ASSYSAGQTSVEQY
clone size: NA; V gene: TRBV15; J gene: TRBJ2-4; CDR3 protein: ATRDSNIQY
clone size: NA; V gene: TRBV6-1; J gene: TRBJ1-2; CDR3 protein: ASSDRANKYGYT
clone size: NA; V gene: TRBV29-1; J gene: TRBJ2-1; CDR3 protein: SVLYNRNEQF
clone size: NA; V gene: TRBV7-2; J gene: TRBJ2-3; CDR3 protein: ASSLVGPLAGDTDTQY
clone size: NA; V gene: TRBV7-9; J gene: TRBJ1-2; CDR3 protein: ASSLPNRDGYT
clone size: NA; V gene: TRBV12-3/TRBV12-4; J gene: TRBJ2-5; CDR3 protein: ASSFTPETQY
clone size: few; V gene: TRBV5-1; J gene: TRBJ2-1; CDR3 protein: ASSQEGFEQF
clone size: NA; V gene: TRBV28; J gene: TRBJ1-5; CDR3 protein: ASSLLGGISSNQPQH
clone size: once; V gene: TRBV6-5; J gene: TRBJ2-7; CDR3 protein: ASSSGAPYEQY
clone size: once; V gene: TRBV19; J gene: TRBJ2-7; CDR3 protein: ASSISVRSSYEQY
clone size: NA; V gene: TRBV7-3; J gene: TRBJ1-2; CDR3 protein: ASSLTGPGGGYT
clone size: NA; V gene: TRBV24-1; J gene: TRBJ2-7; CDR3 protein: ATSDGDNSYEQY
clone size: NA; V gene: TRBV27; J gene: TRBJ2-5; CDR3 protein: ASRTGLGTQY
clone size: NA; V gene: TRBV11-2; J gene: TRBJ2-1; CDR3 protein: ATREKEQF
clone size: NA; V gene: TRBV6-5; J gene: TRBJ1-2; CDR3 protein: ASSSSRARGYT
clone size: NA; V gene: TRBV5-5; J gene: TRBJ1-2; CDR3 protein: ASSWTRTGGYGYT
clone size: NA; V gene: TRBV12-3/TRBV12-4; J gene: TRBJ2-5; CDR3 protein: ASSSNRETQY
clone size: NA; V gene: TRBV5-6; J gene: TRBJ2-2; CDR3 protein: ASSFSLASGLTGELF
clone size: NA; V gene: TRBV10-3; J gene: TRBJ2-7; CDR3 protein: AIRAGTGEWYEQY
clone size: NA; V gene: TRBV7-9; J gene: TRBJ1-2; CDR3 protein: ASSRLPGQGGVGYGYT
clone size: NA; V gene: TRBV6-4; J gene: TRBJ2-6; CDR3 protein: ASSRWASGSSLSGANVLT
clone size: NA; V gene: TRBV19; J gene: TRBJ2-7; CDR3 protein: ASRRQGSDEQY
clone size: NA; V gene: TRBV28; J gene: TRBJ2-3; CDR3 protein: ASNPTGGRTDTQY
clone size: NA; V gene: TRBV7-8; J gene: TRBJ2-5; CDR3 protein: ASSFNSGSQETQY
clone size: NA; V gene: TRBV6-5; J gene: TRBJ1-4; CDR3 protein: ASTPTGTNEKLF
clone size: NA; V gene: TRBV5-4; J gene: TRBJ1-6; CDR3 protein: ASSPHGDSFYNSPLH
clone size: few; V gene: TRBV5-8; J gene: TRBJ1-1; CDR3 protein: ASRTGVVGTEAF
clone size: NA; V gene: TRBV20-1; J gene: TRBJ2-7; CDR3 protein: SGSGAYEQY
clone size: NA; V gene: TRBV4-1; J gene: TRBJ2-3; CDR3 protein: ASSQETSGYADTQY
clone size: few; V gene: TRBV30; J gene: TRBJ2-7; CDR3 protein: AWSPRRVLSEQY
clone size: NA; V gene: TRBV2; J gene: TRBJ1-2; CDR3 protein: AILNRGRGQANYGYT
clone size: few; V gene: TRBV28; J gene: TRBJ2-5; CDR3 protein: ASSSRDRGWKETQY
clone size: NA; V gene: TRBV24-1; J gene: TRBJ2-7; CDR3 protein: ATSDPGTSGKQY
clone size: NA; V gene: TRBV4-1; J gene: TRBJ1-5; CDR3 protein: ASSLLTGPYEHSNQPQH
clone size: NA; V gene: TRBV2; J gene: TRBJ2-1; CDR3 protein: ASSEAQWTTNNEQF
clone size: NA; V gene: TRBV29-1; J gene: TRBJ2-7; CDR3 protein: SVGSSVYEQY
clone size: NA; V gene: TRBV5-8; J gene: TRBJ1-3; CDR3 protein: ASSLVQGAGNTIY
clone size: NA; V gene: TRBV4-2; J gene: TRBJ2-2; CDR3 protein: ASSQPGDSNTGELF